The next 7 T cell receptor beta chains were all read from a single sample in a study of cytomegalovirus exposure and HLA in healthy donors. The PCR contained 60 Vbeta and 13 Jbeta primers. Here immunoSEQ multiplex PCR was the method, and the copy in TCRdb shows in-frame clones only, minus some. The sample gives about 190,000 clones, 79% of which show up once; around 1.6% is in the top ten. The sample was PBMCs. These receptors were collected from a woman under 30 in good health and CMV-seronegative.

This clone was seen more than once but under ten times. The V gene is TRBV25-1, the J gene TRBJ1-1; D not resolved. Germline loops: CDR1 MGHDK, CDR2 SYGVNS. CDR3 length: 13 residues. V lost 10 bases and J 2 bases, leaving 14 bases between the germline ends. The CDR3, as DNA: TGTGCCACCCTATCCGAGGGAAACACTGAAGCTTTCTTT. Translating it yields CATLSEGNTEAFF.

The rearrangement links TRBV5-5 to TRBJ2-5, with a possible D match to TRBD1 (7 bases). Germline V lookup: CDR1 SGHKS, CDR2 YYEKEE (reference sequence). The CDR3 extends over 16 amino acids. The germline V and J ends were trimmed by 4 bases and 2 bases, with 18 bases remaining between them. The CDR3: CASSPGERQGQETQYF. Here the CDR3 DNA reads TGTGCCAGCAGCCCGGGAGAGCGACAGGGTCAAGAGACCCAGTACTTC.

The chain links TRBV6-1 to TRBJ2-3; 14 nucleotides agree with TRBD2. CDR3 length equals 16 residues. The germline V gene encodes CDR1 MNHNS and CDR2 SASEGT. V lost 4 bases and J lost 6; bases outside the gene matches: 6. In DNA, the CDR3 is TGTGCCAGCAGTGGACTAGCGGGGGGGGCCAGGGATACGCAGTATTTT. Translation: CASSGLAGGARDTQYF.

V gene TRBV5-1 combines with J gene TRBJ2-2; weak D call: TRBD1 (5 bases). CDR1 is SGHRS and CDR2 is YFSETQ in the germline V gene. V shed 4 bases and J shed 0 bases, with 10 bases lying between them. The CDR3 length is 15 residues. In DNA, the CDR3 is TGCGCCAGCAGCACCCAGGGTGCGAACACCGGGGAGCTGTTTTTT. Encoded protein: CASSTQGANTGELFF.

This clone has more than one count but fewer than ten. The rearrangement joins TRBV25-1 to TRBJ2-2; TRBD1 aligns across 11 bases. From germline, CDR1 is MGHDK and CDR2 SYGVNS. V lost 7 bases, J lost 3 bases, and 1 base stayed unmatched. CDR3 length: 14 amino acids. The CDR3 here is CASMDRGHTGELFF. In nucleotides, the CDR3 is TGTGCCAGCATGGACAGGGGGCACACCGGGGAGCTGTTTTTT.

J is TRBJ1-1 and V is TRBV28; 7 bases are a match to TRBD1. The CDR3 extends over 13 amino acids. Germline CDR1 is MDHEN and CDR2 is SYDVKM. After removal of 7 bases from V and 7 bases from J, the junction contained 9 bases not matched to a gene. CDR3 nucleotides: TGTGCCAGCAAACTCGGGACAGCAATTGAAGCTTTCTTT. This gives the protein CASKLGTAIEAFF.

Note on this clone: This sample includes further DNA sequences coding for the same CDR3. The chain employs TRBV18 and TRBJ2-3; D remains ambiguous. The CDR3 has 13 residues. Looked up from germline, CDR1 is KGHSH and CDR2 is LQKENI. The V and J ends lost 1 base and 3 bases respectively, with 5 bases between them. Written as DNA, the CDR3 is TGTGCCAGCTCACCACGTCTGACAGATACGCAGTATTTT. It encodes CASSPRLTDTQYF.